This section outlines one T cell receptor beta chain sequence together with its context. Its antigen is unknown. TCRdb keeps only in-frame clones here, not all; method: immunoSEQ multiplex PCR. Of 65,000 to 80,000 clones in the sample, about nine tenths were seen once. CDR3 length: 15 residues. Germline CDR1 and CDR2: SEHNR and FQNEAQ (reference sequence). V lost 4 bases, J lost 2 bases, and 12 bases lay in between. These data come from a study of OX40 agonist ivuxolimab in advanced cancers. Study at large: The study gave patients intravenous ivuxolimab at 0.01 to 10 mg/kg every 2 weeks. Hepatocellular carcinoma, melanoma, renal cell or head and neck cancer was diagnosed in the dose-escalation patients.

Study conclusions and caveats: CD8+ T cells averaged more expanded clones than CD4+.

The sequence was collected from an adult with an advanced solid tumor such as melanoma, head and neck, liver or kidney cancer. The V call is TRBV7-9, the J call TRBJ1-5; D possibly corresponds to TRBD1 (6 bases). The source material was CD4+ or CD8+ T cells sorted from blood, sampled in a trial of the OX40 agonist ivuxolimab. The CDR3: CASSSEGDRNQPQHF. CDR3 bases: TGTGCCAGCAGCTCCGAGGGGGATCGCAATCAGCCCCAGCATTTT.